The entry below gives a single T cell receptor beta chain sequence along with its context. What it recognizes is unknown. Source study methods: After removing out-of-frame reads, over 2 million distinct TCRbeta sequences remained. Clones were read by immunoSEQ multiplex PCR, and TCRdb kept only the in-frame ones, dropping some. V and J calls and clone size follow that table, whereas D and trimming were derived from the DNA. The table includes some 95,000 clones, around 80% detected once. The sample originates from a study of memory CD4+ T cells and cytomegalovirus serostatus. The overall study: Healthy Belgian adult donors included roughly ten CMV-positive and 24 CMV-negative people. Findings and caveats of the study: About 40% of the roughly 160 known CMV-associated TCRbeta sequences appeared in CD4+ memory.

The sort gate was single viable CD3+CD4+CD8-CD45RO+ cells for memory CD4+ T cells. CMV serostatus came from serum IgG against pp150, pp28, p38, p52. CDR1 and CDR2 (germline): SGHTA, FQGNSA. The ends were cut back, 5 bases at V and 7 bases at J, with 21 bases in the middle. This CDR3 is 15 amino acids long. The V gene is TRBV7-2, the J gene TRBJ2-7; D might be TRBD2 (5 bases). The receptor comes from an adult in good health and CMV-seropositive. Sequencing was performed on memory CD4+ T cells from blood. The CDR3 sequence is CASSLDFGDLREQYF. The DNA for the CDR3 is TGTGCCAGCAGCCTGGACTTCGGAGACCTACGGGAGCAGTACTTC. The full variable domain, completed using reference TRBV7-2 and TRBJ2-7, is GAGVSQSPSNKVTEKGKDVELRCDPISGHTALYWYRQSLGQGLEFLIYFQGNSAPDKSGLPSDRFSAERTGGSVSTLTIQRTQQEDSAVYLCASSLDFGDLREQYFGPGTRLTVT.